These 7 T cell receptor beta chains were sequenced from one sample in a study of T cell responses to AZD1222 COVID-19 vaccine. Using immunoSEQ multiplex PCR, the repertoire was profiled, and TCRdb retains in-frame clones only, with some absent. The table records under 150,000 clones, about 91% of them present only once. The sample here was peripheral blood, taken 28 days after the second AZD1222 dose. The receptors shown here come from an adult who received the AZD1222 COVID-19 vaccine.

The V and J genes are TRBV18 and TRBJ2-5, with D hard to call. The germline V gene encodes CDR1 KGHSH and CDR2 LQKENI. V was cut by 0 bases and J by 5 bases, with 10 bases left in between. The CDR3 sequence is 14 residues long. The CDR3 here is CASSPPGVTETQYF. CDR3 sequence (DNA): TGTGCCAGCTCACCACCTGGAGTCACGGAGACCCAGTACTTC.

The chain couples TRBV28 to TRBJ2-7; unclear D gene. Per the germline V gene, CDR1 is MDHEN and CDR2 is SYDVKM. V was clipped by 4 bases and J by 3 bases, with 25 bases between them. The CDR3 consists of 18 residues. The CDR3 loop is CASSSGWYADRKGYEQYF. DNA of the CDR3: TGTGCCAGCAGTTCCGGTTGGTACGCTGATCGGAAGGGCTACGAGCAGTACTTC.

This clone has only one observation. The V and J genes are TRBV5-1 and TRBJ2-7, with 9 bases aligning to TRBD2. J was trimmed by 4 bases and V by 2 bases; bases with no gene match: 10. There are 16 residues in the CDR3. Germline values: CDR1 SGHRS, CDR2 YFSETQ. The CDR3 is CASSFWKGGGAYEQYF. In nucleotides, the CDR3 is TGCGCCAGCAGCTTCTGGAAAGGCGGGGGGGCGTACGAGCAGTACTTC.

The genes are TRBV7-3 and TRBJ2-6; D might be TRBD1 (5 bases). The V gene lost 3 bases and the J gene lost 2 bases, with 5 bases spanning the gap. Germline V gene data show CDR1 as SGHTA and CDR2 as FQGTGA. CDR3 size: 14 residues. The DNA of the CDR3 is TGTGCCAGCAGCTTGACAGCTGGGGCCAACGTCCTGACTTTC. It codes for CASSLTAGANVLTF.

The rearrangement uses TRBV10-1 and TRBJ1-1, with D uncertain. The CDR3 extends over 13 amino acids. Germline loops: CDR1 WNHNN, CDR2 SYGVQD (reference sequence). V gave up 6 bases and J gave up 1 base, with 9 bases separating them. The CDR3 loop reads CASRPTQNTEAFF. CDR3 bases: TGCGCCAGCAGACCTACACAGAACACTGAAGCTTTCTTT.

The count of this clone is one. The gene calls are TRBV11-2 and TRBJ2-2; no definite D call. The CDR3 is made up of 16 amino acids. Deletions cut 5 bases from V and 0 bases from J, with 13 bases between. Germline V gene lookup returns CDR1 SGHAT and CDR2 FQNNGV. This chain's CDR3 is CASSPRQVSNTGELFF. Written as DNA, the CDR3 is TGTGCCAGCAGCCCCCGTCAGGTTTCGAACACCGGGGAGCTGTTTTTT.

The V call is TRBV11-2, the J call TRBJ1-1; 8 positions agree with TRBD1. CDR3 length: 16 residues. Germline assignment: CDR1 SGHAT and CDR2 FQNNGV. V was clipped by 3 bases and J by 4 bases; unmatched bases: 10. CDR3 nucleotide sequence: TGTGCCAGCAGCTTGAGGCAGGGGGCTAACGGCACTGAAGCTTTCTTT. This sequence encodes CASSLRQGANGTEAFF.